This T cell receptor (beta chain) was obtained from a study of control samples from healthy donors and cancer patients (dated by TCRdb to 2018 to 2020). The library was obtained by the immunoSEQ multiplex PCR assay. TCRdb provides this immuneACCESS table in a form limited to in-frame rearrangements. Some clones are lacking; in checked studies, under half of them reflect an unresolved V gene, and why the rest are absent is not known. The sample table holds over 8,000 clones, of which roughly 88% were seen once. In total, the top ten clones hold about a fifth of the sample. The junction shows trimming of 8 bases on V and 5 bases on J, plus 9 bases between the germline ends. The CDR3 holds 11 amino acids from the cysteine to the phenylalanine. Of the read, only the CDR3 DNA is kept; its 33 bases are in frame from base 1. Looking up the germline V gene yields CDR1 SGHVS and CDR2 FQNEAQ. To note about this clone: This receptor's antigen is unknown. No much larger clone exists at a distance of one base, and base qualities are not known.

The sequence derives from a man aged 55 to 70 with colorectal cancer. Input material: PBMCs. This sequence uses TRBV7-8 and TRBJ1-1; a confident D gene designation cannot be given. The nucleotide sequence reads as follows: TGTGCCAGCTCTTTAGTGACTGAAGCTTTCTTT. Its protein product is CASSLVTEAFF.